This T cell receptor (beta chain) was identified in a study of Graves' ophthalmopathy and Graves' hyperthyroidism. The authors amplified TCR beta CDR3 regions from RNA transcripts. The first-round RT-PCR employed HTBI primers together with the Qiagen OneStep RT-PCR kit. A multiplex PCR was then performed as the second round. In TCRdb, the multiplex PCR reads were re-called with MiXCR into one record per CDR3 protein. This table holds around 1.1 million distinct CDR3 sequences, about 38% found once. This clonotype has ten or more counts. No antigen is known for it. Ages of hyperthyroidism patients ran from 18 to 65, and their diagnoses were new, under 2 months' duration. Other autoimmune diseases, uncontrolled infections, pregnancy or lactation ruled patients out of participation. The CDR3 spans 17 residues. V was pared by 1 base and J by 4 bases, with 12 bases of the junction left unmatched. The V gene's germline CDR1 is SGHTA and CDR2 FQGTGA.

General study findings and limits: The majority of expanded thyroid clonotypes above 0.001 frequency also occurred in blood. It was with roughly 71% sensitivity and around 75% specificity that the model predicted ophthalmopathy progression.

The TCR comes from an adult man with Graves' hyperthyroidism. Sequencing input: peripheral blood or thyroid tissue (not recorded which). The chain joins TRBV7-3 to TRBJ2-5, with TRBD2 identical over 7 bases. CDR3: CASSLNPAGMGGETQYF. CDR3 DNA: TGTGCCAGCAGCTTAAACCCAGCGGGAATGGGTGGAGAGACCCAGTACTTC.